This note documents a single T cell receptor (beta chain) sequence. The antigen is undetermined. This sample stems from a study of cytomegalovirus exposure and HLA in healthy donors. Study observations and caveats: It was only CMV serostatus that was available as immune exposure information. Most likely, a cluster of highly shared sequence variants arose as a sequencing artifact.

Both 60 Vbeta primers and 13 Jbeta primers went into the PCR. Repertoires were generated with immunoSEQ multiplex PCR, while TCRdb's copy carries only in-frame clones and drops some. The table has around 130,000 clones, about 62% seen once. The V and J ends lost 6 bases and 4 bases, in that order; junction bases with no gene match: 9. The CDR3 sequence is 15 residues long. Germline lookup yields CDR1 MRHNA and CDR2 SNTAGT. Though nominally healthy at sampling, donors likely had unrecorded immune exposures. The genes are TRBV6-4 and TRBJ2-3; 8 bases are a match to TRBD2. The specimen sequenced was PBMCs. The TCR originated in a woman between 35 and 50 years old in good health and CMV-seropositive. CDR3 sequence reads: CASSWTSREADTQYF. CDR3 coding DNA: TGTGCCAGCAGCTGGACTAGCCGAGAGGCAGATACGCAGTATTTT.